A single sample is the source of the 30 T cell receptor beta chains below, sequenced in a study of shared clonotypes between healthy human individuals. The assay was immunoSEQ multiplex PCR, and TCRdb's table has in-frame clones only and misses some. Here the sample spans around 1.5 million clones, 95% to 99% being singletons. The sequenced sample consisted of naive CD4+ T cells sorted from blood. Stated subset: CD45RA+ positively selected. The receptors were sampled from a man aged 25-40 years in good health.

The rearrangement links TRBV29-1 to TRBJ1-1; D not resolved. Trimming removed 7 bases from V and 2 bases from J, with 14 bases in between. Germline CDR1 and CDR2: SQVTM and ANQGSEA. CDR3 length: 13 residues. The CDR3 loop is CSAKTASNTEAFF. In DNA form, the CDR3 reads TGCAGCGCTAAAACCGCCAGCAACACTGAAGCTTTCTTT.

V usage is TRBV6-4 and J usage is TRBJ2-7; 13 bases agree with TRBD2. Looked up from germline, CDR1 is MRHNA and CDR2 is SNTAGT. This CDR3 has 18 amino acids. V lost 0 bases to trimming and J lost 1 base; unmatched junction nucleotides: 6. This CDR3 reads CASSDSGLAGHPSYEQYF. The CDR3 DNA follows: TGTGCCAGCAGTGACTCGGGACTAGCGGGACACCCTTCCTACGAGCAGTACTTC.

The rearrangement links TRBV10-3 to TRBJ1-1, with TRBD1 as a possible D gene (6 bases). Germline values: CDR1 ENHRY, CDR2 SYGVKD. V shed 7 bases and J shed 7 bases, with 19 bases lying between them. This CDR3 has 14 amino acids. The DNA of the CDR3 is TGTGCCATCACATCCGCAGGGGATTTTGTTGAAGCTTTCTTT. Residues: CAITSAGDFVEAFF.

V and J are TRBV7-9 and TRBJ2-1; TRBD2 matches at 8 bases. Per germline, CDR1 SEHNR and CDR2 FQNEAQ (reference sequence). The CDR3 sequence is 15 residues long. Losses at the gene ends were 5 bases for V and 7 bases for J; bases not matched to a gene: 10. In nucleotides, the CDR3 is TGTGCCAGCAGCCTCTACCGGACTAGCAGTAATGAGCAGTTCTTC. Translation gives CASSLYRTSSNEQFF.

The chain carries TRBV5-1 and TRBJ2-1, with 10 bases lining up with TRBD2. Trimming removed 4 bases from V and 4 bases from J; junction bases left unmatched: 11. Germline CDR1 SGHRS, CDR2 YFSETQ. This CDR3 has 17 residues. The CDR3 spells CASSLLGLAESYNEQFF. Here the CDR3 DNA reads TGCGCCAGCAGCCTGTTAGGACTAGCGGAATCTTACAATGAGCAGTTCTTC.

The chain joins TRBV2 to TRBJ2-1; D gene uncertain. The CDR3 runs 11 residues. Germline V CDR1 and CDR2: SNHLY, FYNNEI. V lost 7 bases and J 9 bases, leaving 10 bases between the germline ends. The CDR3 spells CASTSFSEQFF. DNA for the CDR3: TGTGCCAGCACCTCCTTCAGTGAGCAGTTCTTC.

V gene TRBV6-4 combines with J gene TRBJ2-3; 7 nucleotides align to TRBD2. The V gene's germline CDR1 is MRHNA and CDR2 SNTAGT. The CDR3 covers 13 residues. With V trimmed by 7 bases and J by 1 base, 2 bases remained unmatched. CDR3 bases: TGTGCCAGCAATGCGGGAGGCACAGATACGCAGTATTTT. Translating it yields CASNAGGTDTQYF.

This clone came up once. This chain links TRBV2 with TRBJ1-1, with D maybe TRBD1 (6 bases). The germline V gene has CDR1 SNHLY and CDR2 FYNNEI. Trimming removed 8 bases from V and 1 base from J, with 17 bases in between. The CDR3 loop spans 15 amino acids. CDR3 amino acids: CASYGNREGNTEAFF. The CDR3 region has the DNA TGTGCCAGCTACGGGAACAGGGAAGGGAACACTGAAGCTTTCTTT.

This clone has just one count. V is TRBV28 and J is TRBJ1-4; 8 bases are a match to TRBD1. The CDR3 loop spans 14 amino acids. Losses at the gene ends were 5 bases for V and 7 bases for J; bases not matched to a gene: 6. Looked up from germline, CDR1 is MDHEN and CDR2 is SYDVKM. This chain's CDR3 is CASSVPGGSEKLFF. As DNA, the CDR3 is TGTGCCAGCAGTGTACCAGGGGGCAGTGAAAAACTGTTTTTT.

The rearrangement links TRBV5-1 to TRBJ2-3, with 8 bases that match TRBD1. With 4 bases clipped from V and 4 bases from J, the junction kept 2 bases outside the gene matches. The germline gives CDR1 SGHRS, CDR2 YFSETQ. The CDR3 is made up of 13 amino acids. The CDR3 loop reads CASSGQGSDTQYF. CDR3 DNA: TGCGCCAGCAGCGGACAGGGTTCAGATACGCAGTATTTT.

This chain links TRBV6-5 with TRBJ2-4; TRBD2 agrees at 7 bases. CDR1 and CDR2 from the germline V gene are MNHEY and SVGAGI. This CDR3 has 16 amino acids. Losses at the gene ends were 4 bases for V and 0 bases for J; bases not matched to a gene: 6. Here the CDR3 DNA reads TGTGCCAGCAGTTCTCGAAGCGGGATAGCCAAAAACATTCAGTACTTC. It yields the protein CASSSRSGIAKNIQYF.

The chain links TRBV5-1 to TRBJ2-7; 9 bases line up with TRBD1. Trimming at V came to 5 bases and at J to 5 bases, leaving 8 bases not matched to a gene. The germline V gene has CDR1 SGHRS and CDR2 YFSETQ. The CDR3 has 14 residues. Here the CDR3 DNA reads TGCGCCAGCAGTCCGGGACAGGGTATCCACGAGCAGTACTTC. Its protein is CASSPGQGIHEQYF.

The rearrangement links TRBV15 to TRBJ1-2, with D uncertain. The CDR3 length is 16 residues. Trimming stripped 0 bases from V and 1 base from J, with 12 bases between. Germline loops: CDR1 LNHNV, CDR2 YYDKDF (reference sequence). Here the CDR3 DNA reads TGTGCCACCAGCAGAGATCATGGTGCGGATAACTATGGCTACACCTTC. Its translation: CATSRDHGADNYGYTF. The full variable domain, rest sourced from reference TRBV15 and TRBJ1-2, is DAMVIQNPRYQVTQFGKPVTLSCSQTLNHNVMYWYQQKSSQAPKLLFHYYDKDFNNEADTPDNFQSRRPNTSFCFLDIRSPGLGDTAMYLCATSRDHGADNYGYTFGSGTRLTVV.

This chain links TRBV7-9 with TRBJ2-4; TRBD1 matches at 7 bases. Germline V lookup: CDR1 SEHNR, CDR2 FQNEAQ (reference sequence). The junction had 11 bases not matched to a gene; V was cut back by 3 bases and J by 12 bases. CDR3 length equals 14 residues. The CDR3 reads CASSLGPGQSTQYF. DNA for the CDR3: TGTGCCAGCAGCTTGGGCCCGGGACAGTCCACTCAGTACTTC.

V usage is TRBV5-1 and J usage is TRBJ1-1; 8 bases match TRBD1. V lost 4 bases, J lost 0 bases, and 8 bases stayed unmatched. Germline CDR1 SGHRS, CDR2 YFSETQ. The CDR3 loop spans 16 amino acids. CDR3 sequence: CASSAGQGSMNTEAFF. In DNA form, the CDR3 reads TGCGCCAGCAGCGCCGGACAGGGTAGTATGAACACTGAAGCTTTCTTT. The full variable domain, with the rest looked up from reference TRBV5-1 and TRBJ1-1, is KAGVTQTPRYLIKTRGQQVTLSCSPISGHRSVSWYQQTPGQGLQFLFEYFSETQRNKGNFPGRFSGRQFSNSRSEMNVSTLELGDSALYLCASSAGQGSMNTEAFFGQGTRLTVV.

This chain links TRBV27 with TRBJ2-3, with a possible D match to TRBD2 (7 bases). V gave up 6 bases and J gave up 4 bases, with 20 bases separating them. The CDR3 sequence is 16 residues long. Germline CDR1 and CDR2: MNHEY and SMNVEV (reference sequence). The CDR3 DNA is TGTGCCAGCAGACCCATGGGGGGCGGGAGTCCAGATACGCAGTATTTT. Translated: CASRPMGGGSPDTQYF.

The J gene is TRBJ2-5, the V gene TRBV7-2; D is perhaps TRBD2 (5 bases). Germline V CDR1 and CDR2: SGHTA, FQGNSA. This CDR3 comprises 15 residues. V was clipped by 4 bases and J by 2 bases, with 14 bases between them. As DNA, the CDR3 is TGTGCCAGCAGCTCGACCCCCGGGGTACAAGAGACCCAGTACTTC. This gives the protein CASSSTPGVQETQYF.

For this clone: The sample has other DNA sequences that encode this CDR3 too. The chain recombines TRBV5-1 with TRBJ2-6; D remains unclear. The CDR3 extends over 15 amino acids. Per the germline V gene, CDR1 is SGHRS and CDR2 is YFSETQ. V gave up 0 bases and J gave up 0 bases, with 4 bases separating them. CDR3 nucleotide sequence: TGCGCCAGCAGCTTGGGGGGCTCTGGGGCCAACGTCCTGACTTTC. This sequence encodes CASSLGGSGANVLTF.

The J gene is TRBJ2-7, the V gene TRBV18; no reliable D call. Germline V gives CDR1 KGHSH, CDR2 LQKENI. Between the trimmed V and J ends, which lost 2 bases and 6 bases, there was a span of 11 bases. The CDR3 extends over 13 amino acids. CDR3 loop: CASSPDGPREQYF. CDR3 nucleotides: TGTGCCAGCTCACCAGACGGACCTCGCGAGCAGTACTTC.

The V gene is TRBV5-5, the J gene TRBJ1-5, with D hard to call. The germline gives CDR1 SGHKS, CDR2 YYEKEE (reference sequence). This CDR3 region has 15 residues. V was trimmed by 0 bases and J by 6 bases, leaving 13 bases between them. CDR3 amino acids: CASSLGLRGRQPQHF. The CDR3 region has the DNA TGTGCCAGCAGCTTGGGCCTTCGGGGTCGTCAGCCCCAGCATTTT.

The chain couples TRBV20-1 to TRBJ2-1; no clear D gene. Germline CDR1 and CDR2: DFQATT and SNEGSKA (reference sequence). This CDR3 is built from 11 residues. Trimming took 3 bases from V and 10 from J, leaving 10 bases between them. This CDR3 is CSARSPPEQFF. The DNA for the CDR3 is TGCAGTGCTAGGTCTCCGCCCGAGCAGTTCTTC.

The chain has TRBV15 and TRBJ2-1, with a weak D call TRBD1 (6 bases). The length of the CDR3 is 20 residues. Germline CDR1 reads LNHNV; CDR2 reads YYDKDF (reference sequence). Trimming pared 2 bases from V and 3 bases from J, leaving 26 bases between. The CDR3 DNA reads TGTGCCACCAGCAGACGACCGCCCGCAAACAGGGTAGGGGTCTACAATGAGCAGTTCTTC. Residues: CATSRRPPANRVGVYNEQFF.

V is TRBV7-9 and J is TRBJ2-1; perhaps TRBD2 as D (5 bases). Germline values: CDR1 SEHNR, CDR2 FQNEAQ (reference sequence). The CDR3 consists of 15 residues. V gave up 5 bases and J gave up 1 base, with 12 bases separating them. The CDR3 DNA is TGTGCCAGCAGCAGCTCCCCGGGGTCCTACAATGAGCAGTTCTTC. Its translation: CASSSSPGSYNEQFF.

The rearrangement uses TRBV4-3 and TRBJ2-7, with unresolved D. V lost 2 bases and J lost 4, with 15 bases in between. This CDR3 contains 15 residues. CDR1 is LGHNA and CDR2 is YSLEER in the germline V gene. This CDR3 reads CASSQYLQKAYEQYF. The CDR3 bases are TGCGCCAGCAGCCAATACCTCCAGAAAGCTTACGAGCAGTACTTC.

V gene TRBV9 combines with J gene TRBJ2-1; no clear D. V shed 0 bases and J shed 5 bases, with 12 bases lying between them. The length of the CDR3 is 15 residues. From germline, CDR1 is SGDLS and CDR2 YYNGEE. CDR3 amino acids: CASSVVGYSNNEQFF. The DNA for the CDR3 is TGTGCCAGCAGCGTAGTCGGGTATTCGAACAATGAGCAGTTCTTC.

The V and J genes are TRBV5-1 and TRBJ2-1; D is unresolved. Germline V gene data show CDR1 as SGHRS and CDR2 as YFSETQ. This CDR3 is 15 amino acids long. V was cut by 3 bases and J by 1 base, with 11 bases left in between. For the CDR3, the DNA is TGCGCCAGCAGCTCAGAAAGTCGGTCCTACAATGAGCAGTTCTTC. It translates to CASSSESRSYNEQFF.

The V call is TRBV7-2, the J call TRBJ2-6; 9 nucleotides match TRBD2. This CDR3 region has 19 residues. CDR1 is SGHTA, CDR2 FQGNSA, per germline. Trimming cost V 1 base and J 1 base; bases outside gene matches: 8. The CDR3 sequence: CASSLVSSGSGSGANVLTF. DNA for the CDR3: TGTGCCAGCAGCTTAGTTAGTAGCGGGAGTGGATCTGGGGCCAACGTCCTGACTTTC. The full variable domain, completed using reference TRBV7-2 and TRBJ2-6, is GAGVSQSPSNKVTEKGKDVELRCDPISGHTALYWYRQSLGQGLEFLIYFQGNSAPDKSGLPSDRFSAERTGGSVSTLTIQRTQQEDSAVYLCASSLVSSGSGSGANVLTFGAGSRLTVL.

The gene calls are TRBV25-1 and TRBJ2-3; D is possibly TRBD1 (6 bases). Germline values: CDR1 MGHDK, CDR2 SYGVNS. V lost 2 bases to trimming and J lost 2 bases, with 11 bases between them. The CDR3 is 15 amino acids. CDR3 in amino acids: CASSEPGAATDTQYF. CDR3 nucleotide sequence: TGTGCCAGCAGTGAACCAGGGGCAGCCACAGATACGCAGTATTTT.

The rearrangement links TRBV5-1 to TRBJ1-3; D unclear. The CDR3 runs to 14 residues. Germline assignment: CDR1 SGHRS and CDR2 YFSETQ. The V end was cut by 4 bases, the J end by 1 base, with 9 bases between. CDR3 sequence: CASSQDLSGNTIYF. The CDR3, as DNA: TGCGCCAGCAGCCAGGACCTATCTGGAAACACCATATATTTT.

The V and J genes are TRBV9 and TRBJ2-1; tentative D call: TRBD2 (5 bases). This CDR3 region has 14 residues. The V gene's germline CDR1 is SGDLS and CDR2 YYNGEE. V lost 0 bases to trimming and J lost 7 bases, with 11 bases between them. CDR3: CASSVGVEGNEQFF. CDR3 nucleotides: TGTGCCAGCAGCGTAGGGGTTGAGGGTAATGAGCAGTTCTTC.